The 24 T cell receptor beta chains below were found in one sample sequenced in a study of early T cells in non-severe SARS-CoV-2 infection. TCRdb re-called the 5' RACE reads with MiXCR, one entry per CDR3 protein. The data contain some 58,000 distinct CDR3 sequences, around 13% of them singletons. The specimen was whole blood. All receptors derive from an adult who was a healthcare worker with PCR-confirmed SARS-CoV-2 infection or an uninfected control (not recorded which).

Only a few counts were recorded for this clonotype. The genes are TRBV7-2 and TRBJ2-7; a weak D match, TRBD1 (6 bases). This CDR3 has 13 residues. Trimming took off 0 bases at V and 6 bases at J, with 9 bases between the two ends. Germline loops: CDR1 SGHTA, CDR2 FQGNSA. The CDR3, as DNA: TGTGCCAGCAGCTTAGCACAGGGTGGCGAGCAGTACTTC. Its translation: CASSLAQGGEQYF. Looking up the rest from reference TRBV7-2 and TRBJ2-7 gives the full variable domain: GAGVSQSPSNKVTEKGKDVELRCDPISGHTALYWYRQSLGQGLEFLIYFQGNSAPDKSGLPSDRFSAERTGGSVSTLTIQRTQQEDSAVYLCASSLAQGGEQYFGPGTRLTVT.

This clonotype came up many times. V is TRBV10-3 and J is TRBJ2-3; 11 nucleotides line up with TRBD2. Looked up from germline, CDR1 is ENHRY and CDR2 is SYGVKD. Trimming cost V 3 bases and J 0 bases; bases outside gene matches: 5. The CDR3 length is 17 residues. CDR3 residues: CAISDPLAGGSTDTQYF. The CDR3 DNA follows: TGTGCCATCAGTGACCCGCTAGCGGGGGGAAGCACAGATACGCAGTATTTT.

This clonotype was detected only a few times. V and J are TRBV6-2 or TRBV6-3 and TRBJ1-5; 8 bases fit TRBD1. V was pared by 11 bases and J by 4 bases, with 4 bases of the junction left unmatched. Germline V gene lookup returns CDR1 MNHEY and CDR2 SVGEGT. The CDR3 length is 12 residues. CDR3 bases: TGTGCCTGTGGACAGGGAAATCAGCCCCAGCATTTT. Translating it yields CACGQGNQPQHF.

This clonotype was seen many times. The chain links TRBV25-1 to TRBJ1-6; no reliable D call. This CDR3 region has 13 residues. V lost 3 bases to trimming and J lost 6 bases, with 6 bases between them. Germline V gene sequence: CDR1 MGHDK, CDR2 SYGVNS. This CDR3 is CASSEVVNSPLHF. CDR3 nucleotide sequence: TGTGCCAGCAGTGAGGTTGTTAATTCACCCCTCCACTTT.

This clonotype was detected a few times. The chain joins TRBV7-6 to TRBJ2-2; TRBD1 might be the D (5 bases). The CDR3 contains 15 residues. The V end was cut by 4 bases, the J end by 2 bases, with 11 bases between. Germline V lookup: CDR1 SGHVS, CDR2 FNYEAQ. The CDR3 DNA reads TGTGCCAGCAGCTCCTCACAGGCAAACACCGGGGAGCTGTTTTTT. It yields the protein CASSSSQANTGELFF.

In this sample, this clonotype turned up a few times. This chain's CDR3 is CASSAGLYYEQYF. DNA for the CDR3: TGTGCCAGCAGCGCCGGGCTTTACTACGAGCAGTACTTC. The chain combines TRBV6-1 with TRBJ2-7, with D hard to call. The length of the CDR3 is 13 residues. Trimming stripped 6 bases from V and 3 bases from J, with 12 bases between. Germline values: CDR1 MNHNS, CDR2 SASEGT.

In its sample, this clonotype was seen a few times. CDR3 in amino acids: CASSQERRYEQYF. As DNA, the CDR3 is TGTGCCAGCAGCCAAGAACGGCGCTACGAGCAGTACTTC. The rearrangement joins TRBV14 to TRBJ2-7; D is uncertain. Germline-derived CDR1 and CDR2 are SGHDN and FVKESK. Trimming removed 0 bases from V and 3 bases from J, with 6 bases in between. The CDR3 extends over 13 amino acids.

This clonotype was seen more than once but under ten times. The chain has TRBV30 and TRBJ2-7; D is uncertain. The CDR3 is 13 amino acids. Germline loops: CDR1 GTSNPN, CDR2 SVGIG (reference sequence). Trimming stripped 2 bases from V and 7 bases from J, with 15 bases between. The CDR3 coding sequence is TGTGCCTGGAGTACTTCAATCTATTGGGAGCAGTACTTC. Encoded protein: CAWSTSIYWEQYF.

This clonotype came up many times. The V and J genes are TRBV12-3 or TRBV12-4 and TRBJ1-1; D might be TRBD1 (6 bases). The CDR3 runs to 13 residues. The V gene lost 5 bases and the J gene lost 5 bases, with 12 bases spanning the gap. The CDR3 DNA reads TGTGCCAGCAGTCTCAGGGGAGGGACTGAAGCTTTCTTT. It encodes CASSLRGGTEAFF.

There are many counts of this clonotype. The rearrangement links TRBV7-6 to TRBJ1-2; D is perhaps TRBD1 (6 bases). V lost 5 bases, J lost 4 bases, and 14 bases lay in between. The CDR3 consists of 14 residues. Germline V gene data show CDR1 as SGHVS and CDR2 as FNYEAQ. The CDR3, as DNA: TGTGCCAGCAGCACACTTGGGGGCGGCTATGGCTACACCTTC. Translating it yields CASSTLGGGYGYTF.

The genes are TRBV5-1 and TRBJ2-3, with D tentatively TRBD1 (6 bases). The CDR3 is 16 residues long. Between the trimmed V and J ends, which lost 4 bases and 4 bases, there was a span of 19 bases. CDR1 is SGHRS, CDR2 YFSETQ, per germline. The CDR3 DNA reads as TGCGCCAGCAGCACGGACAGACCCCCTCGGGCAGATACGCAGTATTTT. Protein sequence: CASSTDRPPRADTQYF.

The V gene is TRBV6-5, the J gene TRBJ2-1; TRBD2 matches 7 bases. CDR1 is MNHEY, CDR2 SVGAGI, per germline. V dropped 5 bases and J dropped 5; count of bases not matched to a gene: 6. The CDR3 has 14 residues. CDR3 loop: CASSPAGFHNEQFF. As DNA, the CDR3 is TGTGCCAGCAGTCCAGCGGGGTTCCACAATGAGCAGTTCTTC.

The chain joins TRBV10-3 to TRBJ2-1; 8 positions agree with TRBD1. Germline CDR1 and CDR2: ENHRY and SYGVKD. V lost 6 bases and J lost 6; bases outside the gene matches: 10. The CDR3 loop spans 15 amino acids. CDR3: CAIRLQGVGPNEQFF. In DNA form, the CDR3 reads TGTGCCATCAGGTTACAGGGGGTGGGGCCCAATGAGCAGTTCTTC.

The V and J genes are TRBV7-3 and TRBJ1-1, with D hard to call. V lost 6 bases to trimming and J lost 4 bases, with 15 bases between them. This CDR3 contains 14 residues. CDR1 is SGHTA, CDR2 FQGTGA, per germline. This chain's CDR3 is CASRTGGEGTEAFF. CDR3 DNA sequence: TGTGCCAGCAGGACCGGCGGCGAGGGCACTGAAGCTTTCTTT. The full variable domain, rest sourced from reference TRBV7-3 and TRBJ1-1, is GAGVSQTPSNKVTEKGKYVELRCDPISGHTALYWYRQSLGQGPEFLIYFQGTGAADDSGLPNDRFFAVRPEGSVSTLKIQRTERGDSAVYLCASRTGGEGTEAFFGQGTRLTVV.

The chain is built from TRBV6-2 or TRBV6-3 and TRBJ2-1; 7 bases match TRBD1. The CDR3 covers 13 residues. The germline gives CDR1 MNHEY, CDR2 SVGEGT. The V and J ends lost 5 bases and 10 bases, in that order; junction bases with no gene match: 8. The CDR3 loop is CASSTDRAREQFF. The CDR3 DNA is TGTGCCAGCAGTACCGACAGGGCGCGAGAGCAGTTCTTC.

This rearrangement joins TRBV6-6 to TRBJ2-2; 8 bases align to TRBD1. The length of the CDR3 is 15 residues. V lost 7 bases to trimming and J lost 1 base; unmatched junction nucleotides: 5. The germline V gene has CDR1 MNHNY and CDR2 SVGAGI (reference sequence). The CDR3 is CASNDRGLNTGELFF. DNA for the CDR3: TGTGCCAGCAACGACAGGGGCCTGAACACCGGGGAGCTGTTTTTT.

There are many counts of this clonotype. The genes are TRBV18 and TRBJ2-4; 9 bases are shared with TRBD1. With V trimmed by 2 bases and J by 3 bases, 5 bases remained unmatched. CDR3 length: 16 amino acids. Germline V gene lookup returns CDR1 KGHSH and CDR2 LQKENI. CDR3 sequence reads: CASSPTGGAVKNIQYF. The CDR3 DNA follows: TGTGCCAGCTCACCAACAGGGGGCGCCGTCAAAAACATTCAGTACTTC.

This clonotype was seen repeatedly, ten times or more. The chain employs TRBV19 and TRBJ2-7, with a possible D match to TRBD2 (5 bases). The CDR3 consists of 13 residues. Trimming left V 3 bases short and J 7 bases short, with 13 bases between. Germline V gene sequence: CDR1 LNHDA, CDR2 SQIVND (reference sequence). CDR3: CASSMVSVGEQYF. The DNA of the CDR3 is TGTGCCAGTAGTATGGTTAGCGTCGGGGAGCAGTACTTC.

The chain employs TRBV15 and TRBJ2-7; the D gene is possibly TRBD1 (5 bases). This CDR3 has 13 amino acids. The V end lost 3 bases, the J end lost 3 bases, and 9 bases lay between the germline ends. Per germline, CDR1 LNHNV and CDR2 YYDKDF (reference sequence). The CDR3 is CATSSYRNYEQYF. The CDR3 DNA is TGTGCCACCAGCAGTTACAGGAACTACGAGCAGTACTTC.

This clonotype has only a few counts. V gene TRBV12-3 or TRBV12-4 combines with J gene TRBJ1-2; the match to TRBD1 covers 10 bases. With V trimmed by 6 bases and J by 8 bases, 6 bases remained unmatched. The CDR3 is made up of 13 amino acids. The CDR3 is CASSSGQGGGYTF. CDR3 nucleotide sequence: TGTGCCAGCAGCTCAGGACAGGGGGGCGGCTACACCTTC.

This sequence joins TRBV5-4 and TRBJ2-2; D tentatively reads TRBD1 or TRBD2 (5 bases each). The CDR3 extends over 15 amino acids. Trimming cost V 7 bases and J 0 bases, with 13 bases left between them. Germline V gene sequence: CDR1 SGHNT, CDR2 YYREEE (reference sequence). CDR3 sequence (DNA): TGTGCCAGCGCCCCGGGACGGACGAACACCGGGGAGCTGTTTTTT. Its translation: CASAPGRTNTGELFF.

The sample holds many counts of this clonotype. This chain connects TRBV19 to TRBJ1-1; D is ambiguous. The CDR3 extends over 15 amino acids. Trimming took off 3 bases at V and 1 base at J, with 12 bases between the two ends. From germline, CDR1 is LNHDA and CDR2 SQIVND (reference sequence). The CDR3 loop reads CASSMARVANTEAFF. CDR3 nucleotides: TGTGCCAGTAGTATGGCCCGGGTGGCGAACACTGAAGCTTTCTTT.

This chain joins TRBV2 and TRBJ1-6, with D possibly TRBD1 on 6 matching bases. The V and J ends lost 6 bases and 10 bases respectively, with 10 bases between them. CDR1 is SNHLY, CDR2 FYNNEI, per germline. The CDR3 is 12 residues long. The CDR3 loop is CASSETGSPLHF. DNA of the CDR3: TGTGCCAGCAGCGAAACAGGGTCACCCCTCCACTTT. Full variable domain (missing parts from reference TRBV2 and TRBJ1-6): EPEVTQTPSHQVTQMGQEVILRCVPISNHLYFYWYRQILGQKVEFLVSFYNNEISEKSEIFDDQFSVERPDGSNFTLKIRSTKLEDSAMYFCASSETGSPLHFGNGTRLTVT.

In its sample, this clonotype was seen a few times. The chain joins TRBV2 to TRBJ2-1; D is undetermined. The CDR3 has 15 amino acids. Germline-derived CDR1 and CDR2 are SNHLY and FYNNEI. V gave up 0 bases and J gave up 4 bases, with 10 bases separating them. The CDR3 DNA reads as TGTGCCAGCAGTGAAGCAATGGGCAGTTACAATGAGCAGTTCTTC. Translating gives CASSEAMGSYNEQFF.